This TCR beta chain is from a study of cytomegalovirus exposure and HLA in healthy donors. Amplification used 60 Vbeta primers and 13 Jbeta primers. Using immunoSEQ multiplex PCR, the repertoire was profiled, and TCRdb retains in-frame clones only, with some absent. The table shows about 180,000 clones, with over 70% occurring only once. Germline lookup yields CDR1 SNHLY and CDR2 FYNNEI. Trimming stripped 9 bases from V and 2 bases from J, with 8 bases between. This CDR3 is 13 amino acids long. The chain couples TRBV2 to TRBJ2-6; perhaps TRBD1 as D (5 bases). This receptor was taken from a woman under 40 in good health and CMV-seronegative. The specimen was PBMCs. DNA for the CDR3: TGTGCCAGTAAAGGGGCTGGGGCCAACGTCCTGACTTTC. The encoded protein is CASKGAGANVLTF.